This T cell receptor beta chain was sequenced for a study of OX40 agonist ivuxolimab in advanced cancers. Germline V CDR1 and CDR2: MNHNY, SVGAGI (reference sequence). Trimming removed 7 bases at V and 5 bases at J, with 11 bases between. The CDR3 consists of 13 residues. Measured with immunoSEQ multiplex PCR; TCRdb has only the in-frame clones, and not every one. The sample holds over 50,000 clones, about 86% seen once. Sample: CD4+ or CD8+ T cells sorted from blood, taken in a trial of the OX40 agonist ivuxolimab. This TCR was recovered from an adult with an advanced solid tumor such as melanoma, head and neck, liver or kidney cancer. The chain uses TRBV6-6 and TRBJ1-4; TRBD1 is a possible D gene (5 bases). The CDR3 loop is CASKGSANEKLFF. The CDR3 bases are TGTGCCAGCAAGGGGAGCGCGAATGAAAAACTGTTTTTT.